The 19 T cell receptor beta chains presented below share a single source sample, sequenced in a study of yellow fever vaccine responses in identical twins. TCRdb re-called the RT-PCR reads with MiXCR, one entry per CDR3 protein. The sample shows a few thousand distinct CDR3 sequences, 85% to 90% of them seen only once. The sample here was T cells from blood (PBMCs), unsorted or a sorted subset (not recorded which), taken before or after yellow fever vaccination (not recorded which). The receptor source for this set is a woman between 18 and 29 years old who received the yellow fever vaccine.

This chain uses TRBV19 with TRBJ2-1; 9 positions agree with TRBD2. V dropped 10 bases and J dropped 7; count of bases not matched to a gene: 8. The CDR3 is made up of 13 amino acids. The germline V gene encodes CDR1 LNHDA and CDR2 SQIVND (reference sequence). CDR3 amino acids: CATKAGGPNEQFF. CDR3 bases: TGTGCCACCAAAGCGGGAGGCCCTAATGAGCAGTTCTTC.

This chain uses TRBV11-3 with TRBJ2-1; 9 bases line up with TRBD2. V gave up 5 bases and J gave up 7 bases; unmatched junction bases: 6. Germline assignment: CDR1 SGHNT and CDR2 YENEEA. The CDR3 consists of 14 residues. This CDR3 is CASSNSGRGNEQFF. CDR3 sequence (DNA): TGTGCCAGCAGCAATAGCGGGAGAGGAAATGAGCAGTTCTTC.

The gene calls are TRBV18 and TRBJ2-1, with TRBD2 matching over 7 bases. The CDR3 loop spans 15 amino acids. Trimming took 3 bases from V and 0 from J; bases not matched to a gene: 2. Germline CDR1 is KGHSH and CDR2 is LQKENI. CDR3 sequence reads: CASSPRLASYNEQFF. CDR3 sequence (DNA): TGTGCCAGCTCACCCAGACTAGCCTCCTACAATGAGCAGTTCTTC.

The rearrangement joins TRBV29-1 to TRBJ2-3, with D possibly matching TRBD1 (7 bases). CDR3 length: 14 residues. V was pared by 3 bases and J by 2 bases, with 12 bases between. The V gene's germline CDR1 is SQVTM and CDR2 ANQGSEA. CDR3 loop: CSVEGGTDTDTQYF. In DNA form, the CDR3 reads TGCAGCGTTGAGGGCGGGACAGACACAGATACGCAGTATTTT.

In its sample, this clonotype was seen a few times. The chain is built from TRBV10-3 and TRBJ1-1, with D perhaps matching TRBD1 (6 bases). CDR3 length equals 13 residues. V gave up 4 bases and J gave up 3 bases, with 9 bases separating them. Looked up from germline, CDR1 is ENHRY and CDR2 is SYGVKD. CDR3 sequence reads: CAISAGAYTEAFF. The CDR3 DNA is TGTGCCATCAGTGCAGGGGCTTACACTGAAGCTTTCTTT.

The J gene is TRBJ2-7, the V gene TRBV11-1; possibly TRBD1 for D (6 bases). CDR1 and CDR2 from the germline V gene are SGHAT and FQDESV (reference sequence). The CDR3 is made up of 14 amino acids. V dropped 6 bases and J dropped 4 bases, with 16 bases sitting between them. DNA for the CDR3: TGTGCCAGCAGAAAAACAGGGAGAGTGTACGAGCAGTACTTC. This sequence encodes CASRKTGRVYEQYF. Filled out from reference TRBV11-1 and TRBJ2-7, the complete variable domain reads EAEVAQSPRYKITEKSQAVAFWCDPISGHATLYWYRQILGQGPELLVQFQDESVVDDSQLPKDRFSAERLKGVDSTLKIQPAELGDSAMYLCASRKTGRVYEQYFGPGTRLTVT.

The gene calls are TRBV7-6 and TRBJ2-7; no clear D. The CDR3 loop spans 13 amino acids. Germline CDR1 reads SGHVS; CDR2 reads FNYEAQ. V lost 0 bases and J 3 bases, leaving 6 bases between the germline ends. CDR3 sequence reads: CASSLAQNYEQYF. CDR3 DNA sequence: TGTGCCAGCAGCTTAGCCCAGAACTACGAGCAGTACTTC.

The gene calls are TRBV11-1 and TRBJ2-5; 10 bases match TRBD2. The germline V gene has CDR1 SGHAT and CDR2 FQDESV (reference sequence). V trimming: 5 bases; J trimming: 5 bases; junction bases outside the gene matches: 8. CDR3 length: 15 residues. CDR3 in amino acids: CASSPSGGRGETQYF. CDR3 coding DNA: TGTGCCAGCAGCCCTAGCGGGGGCCGTGGGGAGACCCAGTACTTC. Supplemented by reference TRBV11-1 and TRBJ2-5, the full variable domain reads EAEVAQSPRYKITEKSQAVAFWCDPISGHATLYWYRQILGQGPELLVQFQDESVVDDSQLPKDRFSAERLKGVDSTLKIQPAELGDSAMYLCASSPSGGRGETQYFGPGTRLLVL.

The V and J genes are TRBV4-1 and TRBJ2-7; 13 bases match TRBD2. The germline gives CDR1 MGHRA, CDR2 YSYEKL. The V segment lost 4 bases and the J segment 4 bases; nucleotides outside the gene matches: 1. The CDR3 is 14 amino acids. The CDR3 loop reads CASSRTSGGYEQYF. CDR3 in DNA: TGCGCCAGCAGCCGGACTAGCGGGGGTTACGAGCAGTACTTC.

CDR3 loop: CASSSRGQETQYF. The CDR3 DNA is TGTGCCAGCAGTTCAAGGGGCCAAGAGACCCAGTACTTC. The chain employs TRBV12-3 or TRBV12-4 and TRBJ2-5, with a weak D call TRBD1 (5 bases). V lost 4 bases and J 1 base, leaving 7 bases between the germline ends. There are 13 residues in the CDR3.

The rearrangement joins TRBV11-2 to TRBJ2-1; 7 bases are a match to TRBD2. Germline assignment: CDR1 SGHAT and CDR2 FQNNGV. Germline trimming cut 5 bases from V and 2 bases from J; bases unmatched to any gene: 6. This CDR3 comprises 15 residues. CDR3 loop: CASSATSDTYNEQFF. In nucleotides, the CDR3 is TGTGCCAGCAGCGCCACTAGCGATACCTACAATGAGCAGTTCTTC.

The chain carries TRBV20-1 and TRBJ2-5; 10 nucleotides agree with TRBD2. V lost 4 bases to trimming and J lost 1 base; unmatched junction nucleotides: 9. The CDR3 consists of 16 residues. The germline V gene has CDR1 DFQATT and CDR2 SNEGSKA (reference sequence). The CDR3 coding sequence is TGCAGTGCTAAGATAGTAGCGGGAGGCTTCCAAGAGACCCAGTACTTC. Translating gives CSAKIVAGGFQETQYF.

This clonotype was seen only a few times. This chain joins TRBV3-1 and TRBJ2-4, with D perhaps being TRBD1 or TRBD2 (5 bases each). The CDR3 extends over 14 amino acids. The germline gives CDR1 LGHDT, CDR2 YNNKEL (reference sequence). V lost 5 bases and J lost 5, with 13 bases in between. The CDR3 spells CASSFSGQENIQYF. The CDR3 DNA is TGTGCCAGCAGCTTCTCGGGGCAAGAAAACATTCAGTACTTC.

This chain joins TRBV3-1 and TRBJ2-1; D is unresolved. The CDR3 contains 12 residues. CDR1 is LGHDT, CDR2 YNNKEL, per germline (reference sequence). Trimming removed 2 bases from V and 5 bases from J, with 4 bases in between. CDR3 sequence (DNA): TGTGCCAGCAGCCAATCCGACAATGAGCAGTTCTTC. It codes for CASSQSDNEQFF.

The chain uses TRBV9 and TRBJ2-2; TRBD1 agrees at 10 bases. V was clipped by 0 bases and J by 4 bases; unmatched bases: 0. There are 15 residues in the CDR3. CDR1 and CDR2 from the germline V gene are SGDLS and YYNGEE. The CDR3 sequence is CASSVGTGGTGELFF. CDR3 DNA: TGTGCCAGCAGCGTAGGGACAGGGGGCACCGGGGAGCTGTTTTTT. The whole variable domain, remainder taken from reference TRBV9 and TRBJ2-2, is DSGVTQTPKHLITATGQRVTLRCSPRSGDLSVYWYQQSLDQGLQFLIQYYNGEERAKGNILERFSAQQFPDLHSELNLSSLELGDSALYFCASSVGTGGTGELFFGEGSRLTVL.

This chain links TRBV29-1 with TRBJ2-7; 9 nucleotides align to TRBD1. Germline assignment: CDR1 SQVTM and CDR2 ANQGSEA. After removal of 7 bases from V and 2 bases from J, the junction contained 6 bases not matched to a gene. This CDR3 spans 13 amino acids. In DNA form, the CDR3 reads TGCAGCGCTTGGACAGGGGACGCCTACGAGCAGTACTTC. This sequence encodes CSAWTGDAYEQYF.

The sample holds one count of this clonotype. The V gene is TRBV7-9, the J gene TRBJ2-7; 8 bases fit TRBD2. The CDR3 is made up of 15 amino acids. Trimming at V came to 2 bases and at J to 1 base, leaving 4 bases not matched to a gene. CDR1 and CDR2 (germline): SEHNR, FQNEAQ (reference sequence). The CDR3 bases are TGTGCCAGCAGCTTACGGGAGGGACCATCCTACGAGCAGTACTTC. Translated, it gives CASSLREGPSYEQYF.

A single count supports this clonotype. The chain is built from TRBV11-3 and TRBJ1-5; possible D gene TRBD1, 5 bases. The CDR3 loop spans 14 amino acids. Trimming cost V 4 bases and J 4 bases, with 11 bases left between them. Germline-derived CDR1 and CDR2 are SGHNT and YENEEA. The CDR3 DNA is TGTGCCAGCAGCTCCCGAGACAGAAATCAGCCCCAGCATTTT. Translating it yields CASSSRDRNQPQHF. The whole variable domain, remainder taken from reference TRBV11-3 and TRBJ1-5, is EAGVVQSPRYKIIEKKQPVAFWCNPISGHNTLYWYLQNLGQGPELLIRYENEEAVDDSQLPKDRFSAERLKGVDSTLKIQPAELGDSAVYLCASSSRDRNQPQHFGDGTRLSIL.

This sequence joins TRBV11-1 and TRBJ2-1; unclear D gene. CDR3 size: 10 residues. V lost 6 bases and J 5 bases, leaving 2 bases between the germline ends. Germline V gene lookup returns CDR1 SGHAT and CDR2 FQDESV (reference sequence). The CDR3 DNA reads as TGTGCCAGCAGGAACAATGAGCAGTTCTTC. Its protein product is CASRNNEQFF.